These 24 T cell receptor beta chains share one sample of origin, sequenced in a study of T cells in Graves' hyperthyroidism and ophthalmopathy. The source material, RNA transcripts, was used to amplify TCR beta CDR3 regions. HTBI primers were the set used in a first-round RT-PCR of the TCR CDR3. TCRdb re-derived calls from the multiplex PCR reads in MiXCR, one entry per CDR3 protein. The table includes 300,000 or so distinct CDR3 sequences, about 20% detected once. The sequencing sample was made of blood. The receptors were gathered from a woman in her fifties or sixties with Graves' hyperthyroidism.

In this sample, this clonotype turned up a few times. V gene TRBV28 combines with J gene TRBJ2-5, with 8 bases aligning to TRBD1. The CDR3 has 15 residues. Germline CDR1 reads MDHEN; CDR2 reads SYDVKM. Unmatched junction bases numbered 6, after V lost 2 bases and J lost 4 bases. The CDR3 coding sequence is TGTGCCAGCAGTTTAGCCCGGACAGGGAGAGAGACCCAGTACTTC. This gives the protein CASSLARTGRETQYF.

This clonotype appeared many times. The chain carries TRBV12-3 or TRBV12-4 and TRBJ2-7; 7 nucleotides match TRBD1. Trimming took 5 bases from V and 3 from J; bases not matched to a gene: 7. The CDR3 extends over 14 amino acids. CDR3 sequence: CASSLTGDSYEQYV. In DNA, the CDR3 is TGTGCCAGCAGTCTCACAGGGGACAGCTACGAGCAGTACGTC.

This rearrangement joins TRBV6-2 or TRBV6-3 to TRBJ2-2; D is unresolved. The V end lost 6 bases, the J end lost 4 bases, and 18 bases lay between the germline ends. Germline loops: CDR1 MNHEY, CDR2 SVGEGT. CDR3 length equals 16 residues. CDR3 in amino acids: CASRVEWEQFTGELFF. CDR3 in DNA: TGTGCCAGCAGAGTAGAATGGGAACAATTCACCGGGGAGCTGTTTTTT.

This clonotype has only a few counts. For the CDR3, the DNA is TGTGCCAGCAGCTTAGGGACCCCCGGAGGGTGGAACACCATATATTTT. Translation gives CASSLGTPGGWNTIYF. The chain combines TRBV7-6 with TRBJ1-3; no definite D call. Per the germline V gene, CDR1 is SGHVS and CDR2 is FNYEAQ. The germline V and J ends were trimmed by 1 base and 7 bases, with 17 bases remaining between them. This CDR3 has 16 amino acids. The full variable domain, in which reference TRBV7-6 and TRBJ1-3 provide the parts outside the CDR3, is GAGVSQSPRYKVTKRGQDVALRCDPISGHVSLYWYRQALGQGPEFLTYFNYEAQQDKSGLPNDRFSAERPEGSISTLTIQRTEQRDSAMYRCASSLGTPGGWNTIYFGEGSWLTVV.

This clonotype was recorded at least ten times. The V gene is TRBV6-1, the J gene TRBJ2-3, with TRBD2 as a possible D gene (6 bases). This CDR3 has 15 residues. From germline, CDR1 is MNHNS and CDR2 SASEGT. V was cut by 5 bases and J by 4 bases, with 16 bases left in between. The CDR3 loop reads CASSLGGINPDTQYF. In DNA, the CDR3 is TGTGCCAGCAGTTTGGGCGGGATTAACCCAGATACGCAGTATTTT.

This clonotype was detected only a few times. The chain carries TRBV5-6 and TRBJ2-1; weak D call: TRBD2 (6 bases). This CDR3 contains 16 residues. Per germline, CDR1 SGHDT and CDR2 YYEEEE. Trimming removed 4 bases at V and 6 bases at J, with 20 bases between. The CDR3 sequence is CASSGFSGLGVNEQFF. CDR3 in DNA: TGTGCCAGCAGCGGATTTAGCGGACTCGGCGTCAATGAGCAGTTCTTC.

The rearrangement links TRBV28 to TRBJ1-5; a weak D match, TRBD1 (6 bases). The length of the CDR3 is 17 residues. Germline-derived CDR1 and CDR2 are MDHEN and SYDVKM. Trimming removed 3 bases at V and 7 bases at J, with 22 bases between. In nucleotides, the CDR3 is TGTGCCAGCAGTTTGATACAGGGTCCCTTTTTAGTCCAGCCCCAGCATTTT. It specifies CASSLIQGPFLVQPQHF.

This clonotype was counted at least ten times. This chain uses TRBV5-1 with TRBJ2-1; 8 bases line up with TRBD1. The junction had 13 bases not matched to a gene; V was cut back by 2 bases and J by 6 bases. CDR1 SGHRS and CDR2 YFSETQ come from the germline V gene. The CDR3 length is 17 residues. The DNA for the CDR3 is TGCGCCAGCAGCTTTGGGATCCCGGGACAGGCTGGCAATGAGCAGTTCTTC. Its protein product is CASSFGIPGQAGNEQFF.

This clonotype was counted a few times. CDR3 residues: CASSNSGGYTGELFF. As DNA, the CDR3 is TGTGCCAGCAGTAATAGCGGGGGATACACCGGGGAGCTGTTTTTT. The rearrangement joins TRBV12-3 or TRBV12-4 to TRBJ2-2, with TRBD2 matching over 9 bases. V trimming: 5 bases; J trimming: 3 bases; junction bases outside the gene matches: 4. The CDR3 runs 15 residues.

The gene calls are TRBV2 and TRBJ1-3, with D unclear. V lost 4 bases and J 4 bases, leaving 11 bases between the germline ends. The germline V gene encodes CDR1 SNHLY and CDR2 FYNNEI. The CDR3 runs to 14 residues. The CDR3 spells CASSGQVAGNTIYF. CDR3 nucleotide sequence: TGTGCCAGCAGTGGGCAGGTAGCAGGAAACACCATATATTTT.

The chain links TRBV19 to TRBJ2-5; perhaps TRBD1 as D (6 bases). Trimming removed 7 bases from V and 1 base from J, with 16 bases in between. Germline V CDR1 and CDR2: LNHDA, SQIVND (reference sequence). The CDR3 totals 15 residues. The CDR3 nucleotides are TGTGCCAGTACCTTAACAGGGATAGGCCAAGAGACCCAGTACTTC. Residues: CASTLTGIGQETQYF. Based on the CDR3 plus reference TRBV19 and TRBJ2-5, the full variable domain is DGGITQSPKYLFRKEGQNVTLSCEQNLNHDAMYWYRQDPGQGLRLIYYSQIVNDFQKGDIAEGYSVSREKKESFPLTVTSAQKNPTAFYLCASTLTGIGQETQYFGPGTRLLVL.

This clonotype was seen only a few times. In nucleotides, the CDR3 is TGTGCCAGCGGCTGGATCGGGGACACCGGGGAGCTGTTTTTT. It yields the protein CASGWIGDTGELFF. The chain uses TRBV7-6 and TRBJ2-2; perhaps TRBD2 as D (5 bases). V lost 8 bases and J 3 bases, leaving 13 bases between the germline ends. This CDR3 comprises 14 residues. Looked up from germline, CDR1 is SGHVS and CDR2 is FNYEAQ.

In its sample, this clonotype was seen a few times. This chain links TRBV20-1 with TRBJ2-5; TRBD1 matches 7 bases. CDR1 and CDR2 (germline): DFQATT, SNEGSKA (reference sequence). V lost 3 bases and J lost 4; bases outside the gene matches: 8. The CDR3 loop spans 14 amino acids. The CDR3 loop is CSARAGRGTETQYF. CDR3 nucleotides: TGCAGTGCTAGGGCGGGCAGGGGGACAGAGACCCAGTACTTC.

This CDR3 is CASSGTRERTDTQYF. As DNA, the CDR3 is TGTGCCAGCAGCGGGACTCGGGAGCGGACAGATACGCAGTATTTT. This sequence joins TRBV7-9 and TRBJ2-3; a weak D match, TRBD2 (6 bases). The CDR3 length is 15 residues. Trimming took off 5 bases at V and 3 bases at J, with 15 bases between the two ends. Germline V gene sequence: CDR1 SEHNR, CDR2 FQNEAQ (reference sequence).

This clonotype was observed a few times. V gene TRBV20-1 combines with J gene TRBJ2-7; D not resolved. The V gene lost 0 bases and the J gene lost 0 bases, with 15 bases spanning the gap. This CDR3 is 16 amino acids long. CDR1 is DFQATT, CDR2 SNEGSKA, per germline (reference sequence). The CDR3 region is CSARDRFGYSSYEQYF. CDR3 coding DNA: TGCAGTGCTAGAGATCGGTTCGGGTATAGCTCCTACGAGCAGTACTTC.

Details on this clonotype: A read error is possible here, since a much larger clone lies one base away. V is TRBV28 and J is TRBJ1-2, with D hard to call. This CDR3 contains 11 residues. Germline CDR1 MDHEN, CDR2 SYDVKM. Here the CDR3 reads CASGLYGGYTF. In DNA, the CDR3 is TGTGCCAGCGGTTTGTATGGGGGCTACACCTTC.

This clonotype appeared a few times. The chain is built from TRBV5-6 and TRBJ2-7, with D tentatively TRBD1 (5 bases). CDR3 length: 14 residues. From germline, CDR1 is SGHDT and CDR2 YYEEEE. V was shortened by 0 bases and J by 2 bases, with 9 bases between the two germline ends. This CDR3 reads CASSLGGATYEQYV. CDR3 coding DNA: TGTGCCAGCAGCTTGGGTGGGGCAACCTACGAGCAGTACGTC.

This clonotype was seen many times. The rearrangement links TRBV7-2 to TRBJ2-1; D might be TRBD1 or TRBD2, each matching 5 bases. Deletions cut 5 bases from V and 5 bases from J, with 10 bases between. Germline values: CDR1 SGHTA, CDR2 FQGNSA. The CDR3 is 13 amino acids. CDR3 sequence reads: CASSPGPNNEQFF. CDR3 bases: TGTGCCAGCAGCCCGGGACCAAACAATGAGCAGTTCTTC.

This chain uses TRBV10-3 with TRBJ2-1; D may be TRBD1 (6 bases). The CDR3 is made up of 17 amino acids. The germline V and J ends were trimmed by 4 bases and 2 bases, with 18 bases remaining between them. CDR1 is ENHRY and CDR2 is SYGVKD in the germline V gene. This CDR3 reads CAISVYRTEGAYNEQFF. DNA of the CDR3: TGTGCCATCAGTGTTTACCGTACCGAGGGGGCCTACAATGAGCAGTTCTTC.

This clonotype has a count of ten or more. This chain joins TRBV3-1 and TRBJ1-1; TRBD1 agrees at 11 bases. This CDR3 contains 13 residues. Germline CDR1 is LGHDT and CDR2 is YNNKEL (reference sequence). V trimming: 5 bases; J trimming: 4 bases; junction bases outside the gene matches: 0. CDR3 protein: CASSGQGATEAFF. In nucleotides, the CDR3 is TGTGCCAGCAGCGGACAGGGGGCCACTGAAGCTTTCTTT. The full variable domain, its missing parts supplied by reference TRBV3-1 and TRBJ1-1, is DTAVSQTPKYLVTQMGNDKSIKCEQNLGHDTMYWYKQDSKKFLKIMFSYNNKELIINETVPNRFSPKSPDKAHLNLHINSLELGDSAVYFCASSGQGATEAFFGQGTRLTVV.

This clonotype was observed many times. V gene TRBV5-8 combines with J gene TRBJ2-7, with 11 bases matching TRBD1. With V trimmed by 4 bases and J by 3 bases, 6 bases remained unmatched. Germline CDR1 SGHTS, CDR2 YDEGEE. The CDR3 spans 15 residues. The CDR3 sequence is CASSRTGQGGYEQYF. As DNA, the CDR3 is TGTGCCAGCAGCCGAACGGGACAGGGGGGCTACGAGCAGTACTTC.

The CDR3 DNA is TGTGCCAGCAGTGCGGGACAGGGTTCTGGAAACACCATATATTTT. Protein: CASSAGQGSGNTIYF. The V gene is TRBV6-1, the J gene TRBJ1-3, with TRBD1 identical over 9 bases. The CDR3 is 15 amino acids. The germline CDR1 and CDR2 sequences are MNHNS and SASEGT. After removal of 4 bases from V and 1 base from J, the junction contained 2 bases not matched to a gene.

This rearrangement joins TRBV5-4 to TRBJ2-3, with D unclear. V lost 4 bases and J lost 2, with 11 bases in between. The V gene's germline CDR1 is SGHNT and CDR2 YYREEE (reference sequence). This CDR3 contains 14 residues. The CDR3 is CASSPRVVTDTQYF. CDR3 in DNA: TGTGCCAGCAGCCCCCGGGTGGTCACAGATACGCAGTATTTT. Combining the CDR3 with reference TRBV5-4 and TRBJ2-3 gives the whole variable domain ETGVTQSPTHLIKTRGQQVTLRCSSQSGHNTVSWYQQALGQGPQFIFQYYREEENGRGNFPPRFSGLQFPNYSSELNVNALELDDSALYLCASSPRVVTDTQYFGPGTRLTVL.

The sample holds a few counts of this clonotype. The chain couples TRBV2 to TRBJ1-5, with 9 nucleotides matching TRBD1. This CDR3 is 15 amino acids long. From germline, CDR1 is SNHLY and CDR2 FYNNEI. With V trimmed by 4 bases and J by 4 bases, 5 bases remained unmatched. The CDR3 DNA reads TGTGCCAGCAGTGGGGGACAGGGTAGGAATCAGCCCCAGCATTTT. Translated, it gives CASSGGQGRNQPQHF.